This T cell receptor (beta chain) was sequenced during a study of spatial heterogeneity in lung cancer. Time point given: sample taken at primary tumor resection. Researchers sequenced whole RNA taken from tumor, nontumor lung or frozen PBMC without sorting. The donor population consisted of some 70 patients with untreated, early-stage non-small cell lung cancer. A unique molecular identifier was attached to every TCR cDNA molecule. TCRdb reanalysed the 5' RACE reads using MiXCR and keeps one entry per CDR3 protein. This sample has under 75,000 distinct CDR3 sequences, with roughly 15% found just once. Germline V gene sequence: CDR1 SGHTA, CDR2 FQGNSA. The CDR3 is 14 residues long. Trimming took off 5 bases at V and 4 bases at J, with 11 bases between the two ends. This clonotype was seen repeatedly, ten times or more.

This specimen consisted of PBMCs, obtained at surgery. The TCR comes from a male donor with early-stage non-small cell lung cancer. The chain employs TRBV7-2 and TRBJ2-2, with D perhaps TRBD2 (5 bases). CDR3 loop: CASSVLGVTGELFF. The CDR3 bases are TGTGCCAGCAGCGTACTAGGAGTCACCGGGGAGCTGTTTTTT.